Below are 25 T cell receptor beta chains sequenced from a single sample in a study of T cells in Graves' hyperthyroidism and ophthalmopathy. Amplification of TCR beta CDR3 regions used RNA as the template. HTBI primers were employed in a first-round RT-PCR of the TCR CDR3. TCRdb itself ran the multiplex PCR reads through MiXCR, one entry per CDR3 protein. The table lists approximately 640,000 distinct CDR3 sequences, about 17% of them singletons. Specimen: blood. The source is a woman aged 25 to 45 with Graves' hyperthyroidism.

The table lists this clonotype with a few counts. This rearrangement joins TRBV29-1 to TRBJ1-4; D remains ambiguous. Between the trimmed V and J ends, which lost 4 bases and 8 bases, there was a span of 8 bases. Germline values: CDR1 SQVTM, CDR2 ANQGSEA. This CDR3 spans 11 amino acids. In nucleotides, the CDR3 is TGCAGCGTTGGTGTAGTAGAAAAACTGTTTTTT. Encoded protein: CSVGVVEKLFF.

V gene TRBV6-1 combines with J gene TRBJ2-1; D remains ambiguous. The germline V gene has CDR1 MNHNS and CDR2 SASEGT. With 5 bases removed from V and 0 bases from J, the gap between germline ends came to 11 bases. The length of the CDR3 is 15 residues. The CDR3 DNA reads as TGTGCCAGCAGTCGTTACCCCCGCTCCTACAATGAGCAGTTCTTC. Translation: CASSRYPRSYNEQFF.

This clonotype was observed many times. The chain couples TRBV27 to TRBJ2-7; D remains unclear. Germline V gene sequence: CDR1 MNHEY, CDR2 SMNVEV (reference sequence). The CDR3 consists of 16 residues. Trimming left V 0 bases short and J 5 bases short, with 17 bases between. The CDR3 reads CASSLSPGGPRNEQYF. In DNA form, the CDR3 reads TGTGCCAGCAGTTTATCCCCAGGCGGCCCTAGGAACGAGCAGTACTTC.

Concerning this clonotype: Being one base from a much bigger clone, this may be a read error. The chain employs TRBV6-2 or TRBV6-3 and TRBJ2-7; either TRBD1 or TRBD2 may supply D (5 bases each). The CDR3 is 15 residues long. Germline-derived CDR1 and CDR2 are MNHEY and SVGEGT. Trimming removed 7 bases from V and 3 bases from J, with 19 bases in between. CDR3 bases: TGTGCCAGCAACAACCGGGACGGGTGCAGCTACGAGCAGTACTTC. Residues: CASNNRDGCSYEQYF.

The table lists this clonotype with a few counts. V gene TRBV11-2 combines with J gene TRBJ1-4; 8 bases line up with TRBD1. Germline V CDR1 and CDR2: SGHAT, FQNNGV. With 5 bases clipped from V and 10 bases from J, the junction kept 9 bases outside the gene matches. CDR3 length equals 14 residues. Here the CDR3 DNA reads TGTGCCAGCAGCATCGACAGGGGAGGGAGAAAACTGTTTTTT. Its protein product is CASSIDRGGRKLFF.

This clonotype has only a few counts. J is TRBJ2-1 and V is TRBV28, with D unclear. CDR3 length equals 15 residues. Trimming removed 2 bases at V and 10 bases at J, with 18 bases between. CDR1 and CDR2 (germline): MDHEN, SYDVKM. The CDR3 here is CASSLPFGSMLEQFF. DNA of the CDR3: TGTGCCAGCAGTTTACCGTTTGGGTCCATGTTGGAGCAGTTCTTC.

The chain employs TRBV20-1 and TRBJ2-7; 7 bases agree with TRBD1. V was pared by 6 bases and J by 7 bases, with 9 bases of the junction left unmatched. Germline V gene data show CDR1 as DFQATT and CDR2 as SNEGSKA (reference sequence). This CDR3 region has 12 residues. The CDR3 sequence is CSACEGAREQYF. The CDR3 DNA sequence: TGCAGTGCATGCGAGGGGGCAAGGGAGCAGTACTTC.

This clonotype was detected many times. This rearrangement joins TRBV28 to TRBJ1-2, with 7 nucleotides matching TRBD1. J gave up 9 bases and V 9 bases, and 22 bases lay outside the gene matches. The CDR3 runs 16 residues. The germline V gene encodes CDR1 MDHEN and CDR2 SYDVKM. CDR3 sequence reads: CASDPGTEAFEYSYTF. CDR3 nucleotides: TGTGCCAGTGACCCCGGGACAGAGGCTTTTGAATATAGCTACACCTTC.

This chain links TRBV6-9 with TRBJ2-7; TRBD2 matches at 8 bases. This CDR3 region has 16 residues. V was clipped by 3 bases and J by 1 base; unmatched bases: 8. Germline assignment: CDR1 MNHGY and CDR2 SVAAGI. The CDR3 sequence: CASSYQGLAGSYEQYF. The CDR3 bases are TGTGCCAGCAGTTACCAAGGGTTAGCGGGGTCCTACGAGCAGTACTTC.

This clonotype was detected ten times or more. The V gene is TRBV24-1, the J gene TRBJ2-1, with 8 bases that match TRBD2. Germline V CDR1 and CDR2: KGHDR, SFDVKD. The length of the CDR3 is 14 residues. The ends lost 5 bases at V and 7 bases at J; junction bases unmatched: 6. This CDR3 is CATSVAGHPNEQFF. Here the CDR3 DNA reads TGTGCCACCAGTGTAGCGGGACACCCGAATGAGCAGTTCTTC.

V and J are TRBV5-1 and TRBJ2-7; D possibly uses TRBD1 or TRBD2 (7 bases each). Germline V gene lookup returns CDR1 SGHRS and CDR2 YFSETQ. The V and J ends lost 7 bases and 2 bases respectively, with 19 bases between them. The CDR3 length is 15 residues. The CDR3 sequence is CASGKAGQTAYEQYF. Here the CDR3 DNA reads TGCGCCAGCGGCAAAGCGGGACAGACGGCCTACGAGCAGTACTTC. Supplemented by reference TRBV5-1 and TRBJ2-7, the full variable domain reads KAGVTQTPRYLIKTRGQQVTLSCSPISGHRSVSWYQQTPGQGLQFLFEYFSETQRNKGNFPGRFSGRQFSNSRSEMNVSTLELGDSALYLCASGKAGQTAYEQYFGPGTRLTVT.

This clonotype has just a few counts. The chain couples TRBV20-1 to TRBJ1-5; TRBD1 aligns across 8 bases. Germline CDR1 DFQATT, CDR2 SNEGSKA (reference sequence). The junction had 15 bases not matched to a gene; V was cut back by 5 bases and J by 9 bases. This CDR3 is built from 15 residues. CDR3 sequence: CSAVTGTGRRVPQHF. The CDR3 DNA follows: TGCAGTGCTGTTACCGGGACAGGCCGTCGTGTGCCCCAGCATTTT.

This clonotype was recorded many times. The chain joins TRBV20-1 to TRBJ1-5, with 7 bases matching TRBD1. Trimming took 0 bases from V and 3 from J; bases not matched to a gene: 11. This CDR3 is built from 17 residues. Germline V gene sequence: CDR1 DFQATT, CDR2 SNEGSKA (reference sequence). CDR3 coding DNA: TGCAGTGCTAGAGATTTCGCGGGGACAGCTTTCAATCAGCCCCAGCATTTT. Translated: CSARDFAGTAFNQPQHF.

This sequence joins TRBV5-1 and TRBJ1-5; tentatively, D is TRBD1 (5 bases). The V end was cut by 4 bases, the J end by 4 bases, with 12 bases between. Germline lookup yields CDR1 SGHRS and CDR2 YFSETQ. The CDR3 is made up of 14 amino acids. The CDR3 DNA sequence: TGCGCCAGCAGCCTGCCGGGGGATAATCAGCCCCAGCATTTT. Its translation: CASSLPGDNQPQHF.

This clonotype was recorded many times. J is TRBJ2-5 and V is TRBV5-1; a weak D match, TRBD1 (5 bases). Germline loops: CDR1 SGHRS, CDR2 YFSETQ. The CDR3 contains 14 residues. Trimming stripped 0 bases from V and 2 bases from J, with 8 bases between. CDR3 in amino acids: CASSLGTFQETQYF. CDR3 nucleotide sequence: TGCGCCAGCAGCTTGGGGACATTTCAAGAGACCCAGTACTTC.

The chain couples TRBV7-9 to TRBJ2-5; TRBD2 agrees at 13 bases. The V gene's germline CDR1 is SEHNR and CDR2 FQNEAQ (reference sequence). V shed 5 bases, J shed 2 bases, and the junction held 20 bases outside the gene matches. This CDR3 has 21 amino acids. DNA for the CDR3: TGTGCCAGCAGCCTCAGGATGTACGGGACTAGCGGGATAGGGCCACAAGAGACCCAGTACTTC. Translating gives CASSLRMYGTSGIGPQETQYF.

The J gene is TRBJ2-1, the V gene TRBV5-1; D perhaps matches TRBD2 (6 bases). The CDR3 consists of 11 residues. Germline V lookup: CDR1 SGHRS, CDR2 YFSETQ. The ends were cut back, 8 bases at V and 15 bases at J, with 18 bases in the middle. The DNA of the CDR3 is TGCGCCAGTAGAGTACGGGAGTTGTCGTTCTTC. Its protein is CASRVRELSFF.

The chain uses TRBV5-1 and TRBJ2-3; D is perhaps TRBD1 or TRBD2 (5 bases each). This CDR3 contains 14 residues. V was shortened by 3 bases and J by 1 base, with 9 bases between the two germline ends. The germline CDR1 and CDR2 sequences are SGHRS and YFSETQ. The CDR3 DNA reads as TGCGCCAGCAGCTGGGACCAGGGCACAGATACGCAGTATTTT. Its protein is CASSWDQGTDTQYF.

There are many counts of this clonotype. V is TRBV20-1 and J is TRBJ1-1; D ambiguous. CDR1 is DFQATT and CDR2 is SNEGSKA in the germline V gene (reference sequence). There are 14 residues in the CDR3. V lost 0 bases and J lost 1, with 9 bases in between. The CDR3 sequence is CSARDGLGNTEAFF. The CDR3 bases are TGCAGTGCTAGAGATGGTCTCGGGAACACTGAAGCTTTCTTT.

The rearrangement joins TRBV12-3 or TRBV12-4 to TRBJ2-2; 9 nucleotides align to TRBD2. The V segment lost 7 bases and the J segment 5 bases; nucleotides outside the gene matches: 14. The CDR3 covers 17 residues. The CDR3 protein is CASTPLFSGGRTGELFF. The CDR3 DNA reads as TGTGCCAGCACCCCCCTTTTTAGCGGGGGAAGGACCGGGGAGCTGTTTTTT.

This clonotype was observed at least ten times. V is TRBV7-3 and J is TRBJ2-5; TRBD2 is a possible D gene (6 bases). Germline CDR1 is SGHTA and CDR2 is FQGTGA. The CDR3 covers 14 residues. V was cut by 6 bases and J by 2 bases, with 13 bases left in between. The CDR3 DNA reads TGTGCCAGCAGTTTTACCGGGGGACAAGAGACCCAGTACTTC. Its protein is CASSFTGGQETQYF. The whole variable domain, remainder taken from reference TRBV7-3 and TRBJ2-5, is GAGVSQTPSNKVTEKGKYVELRCDPISGHTALYWYRQSLGQGPEFLIYFQGTGAADDSGLPNDRFFAVRPEGSVSTLKIQRTERGDSAVYLCASSFTGGQETQYFGPGTRLLVL.

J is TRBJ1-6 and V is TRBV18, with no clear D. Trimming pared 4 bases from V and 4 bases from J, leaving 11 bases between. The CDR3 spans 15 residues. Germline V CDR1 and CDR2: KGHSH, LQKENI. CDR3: CASSLPNRYNSPLHF. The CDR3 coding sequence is TGTGCCAGCTCACTACCGAACAGATATAATTCACCCCTCCACTTT.

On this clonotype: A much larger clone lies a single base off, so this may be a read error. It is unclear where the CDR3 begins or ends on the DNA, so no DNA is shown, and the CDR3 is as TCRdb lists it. The CDR3 sequence is CASSFARGTEASF. V gene TRBV7-9 combines with J gene TRBJ1-1. From germline, CDR1 is SEHNR and CDR2 FQNEAQ (reference sequence). The CDR3 region is 13 residues in length, termini included.

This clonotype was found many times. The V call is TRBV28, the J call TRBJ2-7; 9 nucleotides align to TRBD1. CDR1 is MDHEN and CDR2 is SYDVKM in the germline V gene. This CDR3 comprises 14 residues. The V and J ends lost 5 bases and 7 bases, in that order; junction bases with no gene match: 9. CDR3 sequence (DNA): TGTGCCAGCAGTGGGAGGACAGGGGACTTAGAGCAGTACTTC. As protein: CASSGRTGDLEQYF.

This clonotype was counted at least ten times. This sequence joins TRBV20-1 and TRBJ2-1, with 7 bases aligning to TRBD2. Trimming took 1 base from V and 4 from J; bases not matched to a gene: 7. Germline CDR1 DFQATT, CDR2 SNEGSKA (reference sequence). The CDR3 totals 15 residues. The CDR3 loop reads CSARVVGTTYNEQFF. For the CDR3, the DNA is TGCAGTGCTAGAGTGGTGGGGACTACGTACAATGAGCAGTTCTTC.